This T cell receptor beta chain appears in the sequencing data of a study of Ad26.COV2.S vaccination and SARS-CoV-2 variants. Study details: Dosing was one shot or two shots 56 days apart.

V dropped 1 base and J dropped 2 bases, with 8 bases sitting between them. The CDR3 loop spans 14 amino acids. The germline V gene encodes CDR1 SGHVS and CDR2 FQNEAQ. As to treatment: roughly 20 received Ad26.COV2.S at low or high dose, single or two shots; 5 received placebo; per-sample allocation not given. Day 63 following the first vaccine or placebo injection was when the samples were taken. On this clone itself: Antigen unknown.

Study conclusions and caveats: Substantial response breadth was reportedly seen for spike-specific CD8+ and CD4+ T cells after vaccination. Participants in the vaccine arm had higher spike-specific TCR breadth; placebo recipients had lower. People who got the vaccine or the placebo had similar non-spike TCR breadth.

Using immunoSEQ multiplex PCR, the repertoire was profiled, and TCRdb retains in-frame clones only, with some absent. The table has approximately 410,000 clones, 70% to 90% seen once. This receptor was taken from a person aged 18-65 years who received the Ad26.COV2.S COVID-19 vaccine or a placebo. The sequencing here drew on peripheral blood, taken in a trial of Ad26.COV2.S vaccine versus placebo. The chain combines TRBV7-8 with TRBJ2-5; D is unresolved. CDR3 loop: CASSLVAEQETQYF. CDR3 sequence (DNA): TGTGCCAGCAGCTTAGTTGCAGAACAAGAGACCCAGTACTTC.